A single sample gave rise to the 6 T cell receptor beta chains below, sequenced in a study of memory CD4+ T cells and cytomegalovirus serostatus (dated by TCRdb to about 2019). A FACSAria II was used to sort memory CD4+ T cells, defined as single viable CD3+CD4+CD8-CD45RO+ cells. The method behind the library was the immunoSEQ multiplex PCR assay. In its TCRdb copy, this immuneACCESS table keeps in-frame sequences only and misses some clones. Where compared with another copy, unresolved V genes explain less than half of these, and the others have no known cause. A total of about 59,000 clones appear in this sample, roughly 81% of them only once. Jointly, the top ten make up around 1% of the sample. The source material was memory CD4+ T cells from blood. The receptors originated from an adult in good health and CMV-seronegative.

The chain recombines TRBV28 with TRBJ2-7; TRBD2 agrees at 9 bases. The germline CDR1 and CDR2 sequences are MDHEN and SYDVKM. The CDR3 covers 15 residues. After removal of 6 bases from V and 5 bases from J, the junction contained 11 bases not matched to a gene. CDR3 in amino acids: CASSPSGVGYNEQYF. The CDR3 coding sequence is TGTGCCAGCAGCCCTAGCGGGGTGGGCTATAACGAGCAGTACTTC.

The genes are TRBV5-4 and TRBJ1-5; tentative D call: TRBD1 (6 bases). Per the germline V gene, CDR1 is SGHNT and CDR2 is YYREEE (reference sequence). The CDR3 has 13 residues. Deletions cut 0 bases from V and 7 bases from J, with 8 bases between. The CDR3 region has the DNA TGTGCCAGCAGCTTGGACAGGGACCAGCCCCAGCATTTT. Translation: CASSLDRDQPQHF.

This clone appeared once. The CDR3 spells CASSPVAGVGYNEQFF. The CDR3 DNA is TGTGCCAGCAGCCCCGTAGCGGGAGTGGGATACAATGAGCAGTTCTTC. V and J are TRBV6-6 and TRBJ2-1; 9 bases map to TRBD2. There are 16 residues in the CDR3. CDR1 is MNHNY and CDR2 is SVGAGI in the germline V gene (reference sequence). V lost 6 bases to trimming and J lost 4 bases; unmatched junction nucleotides: 10.

This clone was observed a few times. The chain combines TRBV27 with TRBJ1-5; weak D call: TRBD1 (5 bases). The CDR3 contains 14 residues. Germline CDR1 reads MNHEY; CDR2 reads SMNVEV (reference sequence). V was pared by 4 bases and J by 4 bases, with 11 bases between. Here the CDR3 DNA reads TGTGCCAGCAGTTCAGGGCGTCGGAATCAGCCCCAGCATTTT. It encodes CASSSGRRNQPQHF.

This chain links TRBV7-2 with TRBJ2-7, with D possibly called TRBD1 or TRBD2 (5 bases each). The CDR3 contains 13 residues. CDR1 is SGHTA, CDR2 FQGNSA, per germline. Trimming took 5 bases from V and 4 from J, leaving 12 bases between them. CDR3 residues: CASSRPGPYEQYF. The CDR3 DNA is TGTGCCAGCAGCCGCCCGGGACCTTACGAGCAGTACTTC.

The chain carries TRBV6-1 and TRBJ2-7; a possible D gene is TRBD1 (5 bases). Deletions cut 2 bases from V and 6 bases from J, with 14 bases between. Germline V gene data show CDR1 as MNHNS and CDR2 as SASEGT. The CDR3 length is 14 residues. This CDR3 reads CASSEKGRVVEQYF. CDR3 nucleotides: TGTGCCAGCAGTGAAAAGGGCAGGGTTGTCGAGCAGTACTTC.